This TCR beta chain came from a study of CD8 T cells in ankylosing spondylitis. Findings of the study overall: Disease-linked clones reportedly concentrated significantly in matched ankylosing spondylitis synovial fluid. Disease-linked clones displayed a CD8+ phenotype and appeared relatively rarely in peripheral blood. Blood from ankylosing spondylitis patients appeared to carry a characteristic eight-variant TCR beta motif.

As the method for making TCR beta libraries, quantitative 5'-RACE with molecular barcodes was used. TCRdb redid the calling of the 5' RACE reads with MiXCR, one entry per CDR3 protein. The profile covers about 500,000 distinct CDR3 sequences, with approximately 12% appearing a single time and 6.8% taken by the ten largest. The trim removed 5 bases at V and 8 bases at J, leaving 7 bases unmatched. The CDR3 has 15 residues. Germline V CDR1 and CDR2: MNHNS, SASEGT. This clonotype was seen only a few times. The antigen is unknown. V is TRBV6-1 and J is TRBJ2-1; TRBD2 agrees at 12 bases. The sequence was obtained from a male donor with ankylosing spondylitis. The sequenced sample was blood, either unsorted or a sorted T cell fraction (not recorded which). CDR3 coding DNA: TGTGCCAGCAGTCCGACTAGCGGGAGTCTCGATGAGCAGTTCTTC. This sequence encodes CASSPTSGSLDEQFF.